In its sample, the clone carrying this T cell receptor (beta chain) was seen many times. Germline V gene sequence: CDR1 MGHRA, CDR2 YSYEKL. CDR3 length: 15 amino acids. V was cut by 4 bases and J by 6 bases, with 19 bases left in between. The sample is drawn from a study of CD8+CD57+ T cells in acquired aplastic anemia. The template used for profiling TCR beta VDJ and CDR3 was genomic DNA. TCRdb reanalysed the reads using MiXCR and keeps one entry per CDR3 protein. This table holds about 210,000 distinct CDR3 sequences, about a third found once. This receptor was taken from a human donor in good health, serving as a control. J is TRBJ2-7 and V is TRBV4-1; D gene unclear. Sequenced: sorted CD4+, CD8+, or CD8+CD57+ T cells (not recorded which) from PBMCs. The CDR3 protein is CASSLVAARKSEQYF. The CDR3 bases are TGCGCCAGCAGCCTCGTGGCAGCGAGAAAATCCGAGCAGTACTTC.